The rows below give T cell receptor beta chains drawn from one sample of a study of blood T cell repertoires in COVID-19. This table comes from immunoSEQ multiplex PCR, and its TCRdb copy is limited to in-frame clones, with some not included. The top ten hold about a sixth of the sample, which has 100,000 to 150,000 clones, approximately 84% seen once. Source material: peripheral blood. The receptors derive from a woman aged 80 or older with acute or convalescent COVID-19. The CDR3 runs from the conserved cysteine through the conserved F or W. Fields, in order: J gene, V gene, CDR3 length, clone size, D gene, CDR3 DNA, CDR3 protein. The D gene is left open where the match is weak. A clone size is listed for some rows: how often the clone was seen (once, few, many), or a class if it is expanded.

TRBJ1-5,TRBV5-3,13,.,.,TGTGCCAGAAGCTTGGAGGGAGGTCAGCCCCAGCATTTT,CARSLEGGQPQHF
TRBJ1-5,TRBV7-8,15,.,.,TGTGCCAGCAGCTTAGCGGATGGGGCAAATCAGCCCCAGCATTTT,CASSLADGANQPQHF
TRBJ1-5,TRBV19,15,.,.,TGTGCCAGTAGTATAGCAAGGAGGGGCAATCAGCCCCAGCATTTT,CASSIARRGNQPQHF
TRBJ2-3,TRBV5-1,16,.,TRBD2,TGCGCCAGCAGCTTGGCTAGCGGGGGGATCGCAGATACGCAGTATTTT,CASSLASGGIADTQYF
TRBJ2-7,TRBV7-2,15,.,TRBD2,TGTGCCAGCAGCCTAGGGACTAGCGGGAACTACGAGCAGTACTTC,CASSLGTSGNYEQYF
TRBJ1-3,TRBV5-5,17,.,.,TGTGCCAGCAGCTCCCAGGGCCCGCGCCTCTCTGGAAACACCATATATTTT,CASSSQGPRLSGNTIYF
TRBJ1-2,TRBV5-6,15,.,TRBD1,TGTGCCAGCAGCTTGGGTGACAGGGAAATCTATGGCTACACCTTC,CASSLGDREIYGYTF
TRBJ2-3,TRBV4-1,17,.,TRBD2,TGCGCCAGCAGCCAAGATACGGCGGGTCTAGCGGGGGATACGCAGTATTTT,CASSQDTAGLAGDTQYF
TRBJ2-5,TRBV30,16,.,TRBD2,TGTGCCTGGAGAAAGGGACTAGCGGGAGGCCAAGAGACCCAGTACTTC,CAWRKGLAGGQETQYF
TRBJ2-7,TRBV5-1,18,.,TRBD2,TGCGCCAGCAGCTTAGAGGGGGTAGCTAAGCGGGAGGCTTACGAGCAGTACTTC,CASSLEGVAKREAYEQYF
TRBJ1-1,TRBV6-5,11,few,.,TGTGCCAGCGGACTCTCCGCTGAAGCTTTCTTT,CASGLSAEAFF
TRBJ1-3,TRBV25-1,14,.,TRBD1,TGTGCCAGCAGTGAACCCGGGACAGTAAACACCATATATTTT,CASSEPGTVNTIYF
TRBJ2-1,TRBV14,14,few,.,TGTGCCAGCAGCCAGACTGCTTCCTACAATGAGCAGTTCTTC,CASSQTASYNEQFF
TRBJ1-4,TRBV19,18,few,TRBD1,TGTGCCAGTAGTACCATCCGGGACAGGCAAAGTTTTAATGAAAAACTGTTTTTT,CASSTIRDRQSFNEKLFF
TRBJ1-2,TRBV3-1/TRBV3-2,16,.,TRBD1,TGTGCCAGCAGCCAATCGACAGGGGGCGCGGCGCTTGGCTACACCTTC,CASSQSTGGAALGYTF
TRBJ1-1,TRBV6-2/TRBV6-3,16,.,.,TGTGCCAGCAGCTCGATGACGGGAGGTTTGAGCACTGAAGCTTTCTTT,CASSSMTGGLSTEAFF
TRBJ2-5,TRBV7-9,16,.,.,TGTGCCAGCAGCTCCCTCGGTCGGGGGAACCAAGAGACCCAGTACTTC,CASSSLGRGNQETQYF
TRBJ2-3,TRBV15,14,.,.,TGTGCCACCAGCAGAGGGGGCTACACAGATACGCAGTATTTT,CATSRGGYTDTQYF
TRBJ2-1,TRBV5-6,16,few,TRBD2,TGTGCCAGCAGCCCACTGGGGACTAGCGGGAGGAATGAGCAGTTCTTC,CASSPLGTSGRNEQFF
TRBJ2-5,TRBV5-1,14,.,.,TGCGCCAGCAGCTTGGGGGGCAGGGAAGAGACCCAGTACTTC,CASSLGGREETQYF
TRBJ2-5,TRBV12-2,18,once,.,TGTGCAAGTCGTTCTACGACTAGCGGGAGGATTTGGGTTGAGACCCAGTACTTC,CASRSTTSGRIWVETQYF
TRBJ1-1,TRBV14,13,few,.,TGTGCCAGCAGTTGGGCAGTGAACACTGAAGCTTTCTTT,CASSWAVNTEAFF
TRBJ2-5,TRBV11-2,18,.,TRBD2,TGTGCCAGCAGCCAAATTCATGGACTAGCGGGGAACCAAGAGACCCAGTACTTC,CASSQIHGLAGNQETQYF
TRBJ2-2,TRBV2,15,.,.,TGTGCCAGCAGATTTGGGGACACTAACACCGGGGAGCTGTTTTTT,CASRFGDTNTGELFF
TRBJ2-2,TRBV3-1/TRBV3-2,15,.,.,TGTGCCAGCAGCCAAGTCTCGGTGAGGAACCGGGAGCTGTTTTTT,CASSQVSVRNRELFF
TRBJ2-5,TRBV30,14,.,TRBD2,TGTGCCTGGAGTGTCGGCGGGGGGTTGGAGACCCAGTACTTC,CAWSVGGGLETQYF
TRBJ2-3,TRBV4-3,19,.,TRBD2,TGCGCCAGCAGCCAAGCCCCCCTTGGACTAGCGGGCTCCAGCGATACGCAGTATTTT,CASSQAPLGLAGSSDTQYF
TRBJ2-3,TRBV6-5,16,.,TRBD1,TGTGCCAGCAGTTATTCCGGGACAGGGGTCATGGATACGCAGTATTTT,CASSYSGTGVMDTQYF
TRBJ2-7,TRBV4-1,13,few,.,TGCGCCAGCAGCCAAGTATCCCTGAGGGAGCAGTACTTC,CASSQVSLREQYF
TRBJ1-2,TRBV6-5,13,.,.,TGTGCCAGCAGCACAGGGTCCAGCTATGGCTACACCTTC,CASSTGSSYGYTF
TRBJ2-3,TRBV11-3,20,once,.,TGTGCCAGCAGCTTAGGGTTGGTGGGGGCAGATTCTTCTAGCACAGATACGCAGTATTTT,CASSLGLVGADSSSTDTQYF
TRBJ1-1,TRBV5-1,14,.,.,TGCGCCAGCACCCCAGGGGCTTTGAACACTGAAGCTTTCTTT,CASTPGALNTEAFF
TRBJ2-1,TRBV3-1/TRBV3-2,21,.,TRBD1,TGTGCCAGCAGCCAAGATCGGACAGGGGGCGCGTCGGGATCTTTGGTAGGTGAGCAGTTCTTC,CASSQDRTGGASGSLVGEQFF
TRBJ2-2,TRBV7-8,15,.,TRBD1,TGTGCCAGCAGCCGCGGACAGGGAGGACACGGGGAGCTGTTTTTT,CASSRGQGGHGELFF
TRBJ1-1,TRBV4-3,14,.,.,TGCGCCAGCAGCCAAGATTTATTGAACACTGAAGCTTTCTTT,CASSQDLLNTEAFF
TRBJ1-1,TRBV4-1,14,.,.,TGCGCCAGCAGCCAAGCCCCGACAAACACTGAAGCTTTCTTT,CASSQAPTNTEAFF
TRBJ2-7,TRBV13,12,.,.,TGTGCCAGCAGCCAGGGGTCGAGGGAGCAGTACTTC,CASSQGSREQYF
TRBJ2-7,TRBV19,14,.,TRBD1,TGTGCCAGTAGTAACCGACAGGGCCAATACGAGCAGTACTTC,CASSNRQGQYEQYF
TRBJ2-3,TRBV7-9,15,.,TRBD2,TGTGCCAGCAGCTCGGGGACTAGCGGCACAGATACGCAGTATTTT,CASSSGTSGTDTQYF
TRBJ1-2,TRBV9,16,.,TRBD1,TGTGCCAGCAGCGTAGCTCCGGGACAGGGGAAAGTTGGCTACACCTTC,CASSVAPGQGKVGYTF
TRBJ1-1,TRBV6-5,14,.,.,TGTGCCAGCAGTCCGAACAGGGCCCGGGGTGAAGCTTTCTTT,CASSPNRARGEAFF
TRBJ2-5,TRBV18,13,.,.,TGTGCCAGCTCAACGACAGGAGCAGAGACCCAGTACTTC,CASSTTGAETQYF
TRBJ1-5,TRBV7-2,16,.,.,TGTGCCAGCAGGCTAGACGCTTCCGGGGGCAATCAGCCCCAGCATTTT,CASRLDASGGNQPQHF
TRBJ1-2,TRBV4-3,15,.,.,TGCGCCAGCAGCCTGGGGGCAGCAAGAAACTATGGCTACACCTTC,CASSLGAARNYGYTF
TRBJ2-1,TRBV7-2,17,.,TRBD2,TGTGCCAGCAGCTTAGTCTCAACTAGCGGGAGGAGGAATGAGCAGTTCTTC,CASSLVSTSGRRNEQFF
TRBJ1-3,TRBV2,16,.,TRBD1,TGTGCCAGCAGTGAATCCGGGACAGGGGGTGGAAACACCATATATTTT,CASSESGTGGGNTIYF
TRBJ2-1,TRBV12-5,13,.,.,TGTGCTAGTGAACAGGGTTTTGTCGATGAGCAGTTCTTC,CASEQGFVDEQFF
TRBJ2-7,TRBV3-1/TRBV3-2,17,.,TRBD2,TGTGCCAGCAGCCCCCTCAGAACTAGCGGGGGGAACTACGAGCAGTACTTC,CASSPLRTSGGNYEQYF
TRBJ1-1,TRBV5-1,15,.,.,TGCGCCAGCAGCTTGGCCACGGACAGGAACACTGAAGCTTTCTTT,CASSLATDRNTEAFF
TRBJ2-7,TRBV27,13,.,.,TGTGCCAGCAGTTTAAATGATGTAGCGAAGCAGTACTTC,CASSLNDVAKQYF
TRBJ1-5,TRBV5-1,14,.,.,TGCGCCAGCAGCCCGGGGGATAGCAATCAGCCCCAGCATTTT,CASSPGDSNQPQHF
TRBJ2-5,TRBV6-6,14,.,TRBD2,TGTGCCAGCAGTCAGGGACTAGCGGGGGGCCCACAGTACTTC,CASSQGLAGGPQYF
TRBJ1-4,TRBV7-9,16,.,.,TGTGCCAGCAGCTTTGGGGGCGAGACAAGTAATGAAAAACTGTTTTTT,CASSFGGETSNEKLFF
TRBJ1-3,TRBV7-8,14,.,.,TGTGCCAGCAGCATCAACAGGGCTGGAAACACCATATATTTT,CASSINRAGNTIYF
TRBJ1-5,TRBV19,14,.,.,TGTGCCAGTAGCCTCCGGGACTCAGATCGGCCCCAGCATTTT,CASSLRDSDRPQHF